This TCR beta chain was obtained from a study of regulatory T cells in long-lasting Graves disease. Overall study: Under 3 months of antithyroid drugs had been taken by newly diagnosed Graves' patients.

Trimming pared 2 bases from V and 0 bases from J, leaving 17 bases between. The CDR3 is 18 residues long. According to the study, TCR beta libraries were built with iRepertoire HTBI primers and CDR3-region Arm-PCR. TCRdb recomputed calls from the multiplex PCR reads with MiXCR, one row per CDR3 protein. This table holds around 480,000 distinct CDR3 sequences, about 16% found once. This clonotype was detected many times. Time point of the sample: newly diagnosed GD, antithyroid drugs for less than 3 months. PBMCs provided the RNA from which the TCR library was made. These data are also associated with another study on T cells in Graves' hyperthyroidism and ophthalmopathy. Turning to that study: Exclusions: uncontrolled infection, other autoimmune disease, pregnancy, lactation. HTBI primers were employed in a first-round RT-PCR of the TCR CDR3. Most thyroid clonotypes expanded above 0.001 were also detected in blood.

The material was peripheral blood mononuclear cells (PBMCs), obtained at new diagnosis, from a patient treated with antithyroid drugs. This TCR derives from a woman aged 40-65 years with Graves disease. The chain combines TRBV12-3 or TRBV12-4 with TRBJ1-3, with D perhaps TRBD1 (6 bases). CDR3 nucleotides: TGTGCCAGCAGTTTACCCAGTGGGGGCGCGAACTCTGGAAACACCATATATTTT. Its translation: CASSLPSGGANSGNTIYF.